One T cell receptor (beta chain) is described in this entry. This sample was taken from a study of identical twins. TCRdb re-called the 5' RACE reads through MiXCR, storing one row per CDR3 protein. The sample shows 690,000 or so distinct CDR3 sequences, 8.5% to 9% of them seen only once. The CDR3 length is 16 residues. The J segment lost 1 base and the V segment lost 2 bases, leaving 7 bases of the junction unmatched. Germline CDR1 MNHEY, CDR2 SVGAGI. These records were also assigned to another study, of yellow fever vaccine responses in identical twins.

The sequenced sample was PBMCs. The rearrangement joins TRBV6-5 to TRBJ2-5; 7 bases line up with TRBD1. This sequence was found in a woman between 18 and 30 years old in good health. CDR3 coding DNA: TGTGCCAGCAGTTACACCCGGACAGGCTTCCAAGAGACCCAGTACTTC. The encoded protein is CASSYTRTGFQETQYF.